The source of this T cell receptor beta chain is a study of regulatory T cells in long-lasting Graves disease. Through Arm-PCR of CDR3 regions and iRepertoire HTBI primers, TCR beta libraries were built. TCRdb redid the calling of the multiplex PCR reads with MiXCR, one entry per CDR3 protein. The table shows 350,000 to 550,000 distinct CDR3 sequences, with 15% occurring only once. Regarding time point: newly diagnosed GD, antithyroid drugs for less than 3 months. TCR sequences were obtained from RNA taken from PBMCs. This clonotype was observed a few times. The same data also contributed to another study, on T cells in Graves' hyperthyroidism and ophthalmopathy. That paper notes: Exclusions: uncontrolled infection, other autoimmune disease, pregnancy, lactation.

The specimen was peripheral blood mononuclear cells (PBMCs), collected at new diagnosis, from a patient treated with antithyroid drugs. The source of this sequence is a woman aged 25 to 39 with Graves disease.

The CDR3 here is CASSLNRGSRLAGDRRTGELFF. CDR3 nucleotides: TGTGCCAGCAGCTTAAATCGAGGATCTAGGCTAGCGGGAGATCGAAGAACCGGGGAGCTGTTTTTT. This rearrangement joins TRBV11-2 to TRBJ2-2, with 10 bases identical to TRBD2. Germline trimming cut 2 bases from V and 5 bases from J; bases unmatched to any gene: 23. Germline CDR1 reads SGHAT; CDR2 reads FQNNGV. The CDR3 runs to 22 residues.